The 15 T cell receptor beta chains presented below share a single source sample, sequenced in a study of OX40 agonist ivuxolimab in advanced cancers. This table comes from immunoSEQ multiplex PCR, and its TCRdb copy is limited to in-frame clones, with some not included. The sample holds about 7,700 clones, 75% to 90% seen once. The source material was CD4+ or CD8+ T cells sorted from blood, sampled in a trial of the OX40 agonist ivuxolimab. These receptors were taken from an adult with an advanced solid tumor such as melanoma, head and neck, liver or kidney cancer.

J is TRBJ1-1 and V is TRBV7-2; TRBD1 is a possible D gene (6 bases). The CDR3 is 14 residues long. The V end was cut by 5 bases, the J end by 5 bases, with 15 bases between. Germline-derived CDR1 and CDR2 are SGHTA and FQGNSA. CDR3 sequence reads: CASSQQGVGTEAFF. In DNA, the CDR3 is TGTGCCAGCAGCCAACAGGGAGTTGGGACTGAAGCTTTCTTT.

This rearrangement joins TRBV4-1 to TRBJ1-1; no clear D gene. The V end was cut by 3 bases, the J end by 4 bases, with 27 bases between. Germline V gene data show CDR1 as MGHRA and CDR2 as YSYEKL. The CDR3 has 19 amino acids. DNA for the CDR3: TGCGCCAGCAGCCACCGAACGGGTGCATTTTCTGGTTCCCTCACTGAAGCTTTCTTT. Translating it yields CASSHRTGAFSGSLTEAFF.

The CDR3 region has the DNA TGTGCCAGCAGCCTAAGGACTAGCGGGAGTAGTGAGCAGTTCTTC. The encoded protein is CASSLRTSGSSEQFF. The V gene is TRBV11-2, the J gene TRBJ2-1; TRBD2 aligns across 13 bases. This CDR3 region has 15 residues. The V and J ends lost 5 bases and 9 bases, in that order; junction bases with no gene match: 7. Germline V CDR1 and CDR2: SGHAT, FQNNGV.

The chain recombines TRBV7-3 with TRBJ1-1, with D possibly TRBD1 on 6 matching bases. The germline CDR1 and CDR2 sequences are SGHTA and FQGTGA. This CDR3 is 13 amino acids long. V shed 4 bases and J shed 2 bases, with 8 bases lying between them. The CDR3 loop is CASSWTVNTEAFF. For the CDR3, the DNA is TGTGCCAGCAGCTGGACAGTTAACACTGAAGCTTTCTTT.

The V and J genes are TRBV27 and TRBJ1-4; TRBD1 might be the D (6 bases). The ends were cut back, 2 bases at V and 7 bases at J, with 11 bases in the middle. CDR1 MNHEY and CDR2 SMNVEV come from the germline V gene (reference sequence). The CDR3 has 14 amino acids. In nucleotides, the CDR3 is TGTGCCAGCAGTTTAAAGGGAGGGGGTGAAAAACTGTTTTTT. This encodes CASSLKGGGEKLFF.

The chain employs TRBV19 and TRBJ2-4; D is undetermined. From germline, CDR1 is LNHDA and CDR2 SQIVND (reference sequence). Trimming shortened V by 5 bases and J by 2 bases, and 22 bases separated the two germline ends. This CDR3 region has 18 residues. CDR3 sequence reads: CASSPTYNGRATKNIQYF. For the CDR3, the DNA is TGTGCCAGTAGTCCCACTTACAACGGCCGGGCCACCAAAAACATTCAGTACTTC. The whole variable domain, filled in from reference TRBV19 and TRBJ2-4, reads DGGITQSPKYLFRKEGQNVTLSCEQNLNHDAMYWYRQDPGQGLRLIYYSQIVNDFQKGDIAEGYSVSREKKESFPLTVTSAQKNPTAFYLCASSPTYNGRATKNIQYFGAGTRLSVL.

This chain uses TRBV14 with TRBJ1-2; 7 bases match TRBD1. The CDR3 covers 12 residues. With V trimmed by 3 bases and J by 7 bases, 2 bases remained unmatched. CDR1 is SGHDN, CDR2 FVKESK, per germline. CDR3 sequence reads: CASSHGQVGYTF. DNA for the CDR3: TGTGCCAGCAGCCACGGACAGGTTGGCTACACCTTC. Together with reference TRBV14 and TRBJ1-2, the CDR3 gives the full variable domain: EAGVTQFPSHSVIEKGQTVTLRCDPISGHDNLYWYRRVMGKEIKFLLHFVKESKQDESGMPNNRFLAERTGGTYSTLKVQPAELEDSGVYFCASSHGQVGYTFGSGTRLTVV.

The J gene is TRBJ2-7, the V gene TRBV19; 13 nucleotides align to TRBD2. J lost 3 bases, V lost 5 bases, and 4 bases had no gene match. The CDR3 is made up of 15 amino acids. Per germline, CDR1 LNHDA and CDR2 SQIVND (reference sequence). CDR3 residues: CASSAGTSGVYEQYF. CDR3 nucleotide sequence: TGTGCCAGTAGTGCGGGGACTAGCGGGGTCTACGAGCAGTACTTC. Variable domain in full (rest from reference TRBV19 and TRBJ2-7): DGGITQSPKYLFRKEGQNVTLSCEQNLNHDAMYWYRQDPGQGLRLIYYSQIVNDFQKGDIAEGYSVSREKKESFPLTVTSAQKNPTAFYLCASSAGTSGVYEQYFGPGTRLTVT.

The chain uses TRBV6-1 and TRBJ1-1; D not resolved. The CDR3 extends over 14 amino acids. V shed 2 bases and J shed 10 bases, with 17 bases lying between them. Germline V lookup: CDR1 MNHNS, CDR2 SASEGT. The CDR3 DNA follows: TGTGCCAGCAGTGAATCCGGGCTTGTTGTTCGAGCTTTCTTT. Translated: CASSESGLVVRAFF.

A few counts support this clone. This chain uses TRBV5-4 with TRBJ1-1; TRBD1 matches at 8 bases. V was pared by 4 bases and J by 2 bases, with 10 bases of the junction left unmatched. The germline CDR1 and CDR2 sequences are SGHNT and YYREEE (reference sequence). This CDR3 has 16 amino acids. The CDR3 DNA reads as TGTGCCAGCAGCCCGCCCGGGACAGGACCTAACACTGAAGCTTTCTTT. Protein sequence: CASSPPGTGPNTEAFF. Full variable domain (missing parts from reference TRBV5-4 and TRBJ1-1): ETGVTQSPTHLIKTRGQQVTLRCSSQSGHNTVSWYQQALGQGPQFIFQYYREEENGRGNFPPRFSGLQFPNYSSELNVNALELDDSALYLCASSPPGTGPNTEAFFGQGTRLTVV.

This clone was observed a handful of times. This chain uses TRBV5-4 with TRBJ2-2; D is undetermined. CDR1 is SGHNT, CDR2 YYREEE, per germline (reference sequence). The CDR3 runs to 18 residues. V was pared by 1 base and J by 0 bases, with 16 bases between. CDR3 sequence (DNA): TGTGCCAGCAGCTTGAGACTTCGGACGATGACGAACACCGGGGAGCTGTTTTTT. It codes for CASSLRLRTMTNTGELFF. Drawing the rest from reference TRBV5-4 and TRBJ2-2, the complete variable domain is ETGVTQSPTHLIKTRGQQVTLRCSSQSGHNTVSWYQQALGQGPQFIFQYYREEENGRGNFPPRFSGLQFPNYSSELNVNALELDDSALYLCASSLRLRTMTNTGELFFGEGSRLTVL.

The rearrangement joins TRBV30 to TRBJ1-5; TRBD1 is a possible D gene (6 bases). The germline CDR1 and CDR2 sequences are GTSNPN and SVGIG (reference sequence). Between the trimmed V and J ends, which lost 0 bases and 6 bases, there was a span of 9 bases. CDR3 length: 13 residues. As DNA, the CDR3 is TGTGCCTGGAGTGTAGGGGGGACTCAGCCCCAGCATTTT. Amino acids: CAWSVGGTQPQHF. The complete variable domain, with remaining parts taken from reference TRBV30 and TRBJ1-5, reads SQTIHQWPATLVQPVGSPLSLECTVEGTSNPNLYWYRQAAGRGLQLLFYSVGIGQISSEVPQNLSASRPQDRQFILSSKKLLLSDSGFYLCAWSVGGTQPQHFGDGTRLSIL.

This clone showed up just once. The chain links TRBV2 to TRBJ2-1, with D perhaps being TRBD1 or TRBD2 (5 bases each). Germline V gene sequence: CDR1 SNHLY, CDR2 FYNNEI. V was trimmed by 6 bases and J by 9 bases, leaving 24 bases between them. The CDR3 spans 16 residues. CDR3 sequence reads: CASSVAGTAVVTEQFF. The CDR3 region has the DNA TGTGCCAGCAGCGTTGCCGGGACGGCCGTCGTTACTGAGCAGTTCTTC.

The V and J genes are TRBV2 and TRBJ2-1; D is undetermined. The germline V gene encodes CDR1 SNHLY and CDR2 FYNNEI. There are 15 residues in the CDR3. V shed 0 bases and J shed 0 bases, with 6 bases lying between them. The CDR3 DNA is TGTGCCAGCAGTGAAGCGGGAAACTCCTACAATGAGCAGTTCTTC. This sequence encodes CASSEAGNSYNEQFF.

This clone has only a few counts. This chain links TRBV18 with TRBJ2-1, with 8 bases lining up with TRBD1. Germline CDR1 and CDR2: KGHSH and LQKENI. J was trimmed by 2 bases and V by 3 bases; bases with no gene match: 6. The CDR3 has 16 residues. The CDR3: CASSPVGQGAYNEQFF. The CDR3, as DNA: TGTGCCAGCTCACCCGTTGGACAGGGCGCCTACAATGAGCAGTTCTTC.